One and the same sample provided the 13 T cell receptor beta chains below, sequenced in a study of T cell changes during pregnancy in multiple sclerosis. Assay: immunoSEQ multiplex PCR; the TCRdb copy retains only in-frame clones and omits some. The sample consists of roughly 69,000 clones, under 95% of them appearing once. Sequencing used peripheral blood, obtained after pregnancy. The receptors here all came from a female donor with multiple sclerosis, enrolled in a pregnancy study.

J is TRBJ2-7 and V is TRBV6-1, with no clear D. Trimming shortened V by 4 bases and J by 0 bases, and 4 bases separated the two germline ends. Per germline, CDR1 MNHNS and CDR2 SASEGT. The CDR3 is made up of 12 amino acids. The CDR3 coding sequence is TGTGCCAGCAGTGTCCTCTCCTACGAGCAGTACTTC. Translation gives CASSVLSYEQYF.

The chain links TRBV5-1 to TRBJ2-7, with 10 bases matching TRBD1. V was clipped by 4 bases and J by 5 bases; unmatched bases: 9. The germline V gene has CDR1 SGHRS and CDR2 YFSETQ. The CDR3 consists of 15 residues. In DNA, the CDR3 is TGCGCCAGCAGCACCCGGACAGGGGGAGTTAACGAGCAGTACTTC. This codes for CASSTRTGGVNEQYF.

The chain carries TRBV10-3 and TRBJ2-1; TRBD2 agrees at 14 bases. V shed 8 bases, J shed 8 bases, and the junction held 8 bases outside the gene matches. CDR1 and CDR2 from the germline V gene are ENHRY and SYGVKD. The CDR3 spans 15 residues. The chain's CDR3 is CAIRTTSGRVYEQFF. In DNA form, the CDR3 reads TGTGCCATCCGGACGACTAGCGGGAGGGTGTATGAGCAGTTCTTC.

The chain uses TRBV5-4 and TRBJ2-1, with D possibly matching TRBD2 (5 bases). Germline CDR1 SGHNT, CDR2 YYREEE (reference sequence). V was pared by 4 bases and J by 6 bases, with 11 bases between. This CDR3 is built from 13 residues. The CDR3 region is CASSKGSTNEQFF. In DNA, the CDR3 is TGTGCCAGCAGCAAAGGGAGTACCAATGAGCAGTTCTTC. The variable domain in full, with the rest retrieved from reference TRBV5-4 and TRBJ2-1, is ETGVTQSPTHLIKTRGQQVTLRCSSQSGHNTVSWYQQALGQGPQFIFQYYREEENGRGNFPPRFSGLQFPNYSSELNVNALELDDSALYLCASSKGSTNEQFFGPGTRLTVL.

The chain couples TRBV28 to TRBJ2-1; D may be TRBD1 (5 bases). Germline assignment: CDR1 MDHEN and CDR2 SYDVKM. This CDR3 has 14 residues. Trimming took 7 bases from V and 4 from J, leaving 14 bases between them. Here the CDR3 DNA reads TGTGCCAGCACCCAAGGGGCGACTTACAATGAGCAGTTCTTC. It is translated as CASTQGATYNEQFF.

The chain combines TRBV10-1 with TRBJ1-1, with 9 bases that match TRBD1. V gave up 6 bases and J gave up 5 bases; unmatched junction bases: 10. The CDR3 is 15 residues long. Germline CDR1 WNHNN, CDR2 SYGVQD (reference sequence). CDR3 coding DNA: TGCGCCAGCAGCCGAACCCGGGGACAGGGAACTGAAGCTTTCTTT. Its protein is CASSRTRGQGTEAFF.

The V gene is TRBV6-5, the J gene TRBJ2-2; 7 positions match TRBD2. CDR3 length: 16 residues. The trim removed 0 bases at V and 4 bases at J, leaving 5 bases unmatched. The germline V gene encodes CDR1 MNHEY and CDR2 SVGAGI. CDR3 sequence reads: CASSYSSGVRTGELFF. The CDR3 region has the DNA TGTGCCAGCAGTTACTCAAGCGGGGTACGCACCGGGGAGCTGTTTTTT.

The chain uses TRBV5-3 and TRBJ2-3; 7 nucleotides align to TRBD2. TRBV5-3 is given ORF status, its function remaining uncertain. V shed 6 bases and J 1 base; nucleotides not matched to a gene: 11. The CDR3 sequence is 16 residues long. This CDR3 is CARISPLAPGTDTQYF. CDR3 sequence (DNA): TGTGCCAGAATCTCTCCACTAGCGCCGGGCACAGATACGCAGTATTTT.

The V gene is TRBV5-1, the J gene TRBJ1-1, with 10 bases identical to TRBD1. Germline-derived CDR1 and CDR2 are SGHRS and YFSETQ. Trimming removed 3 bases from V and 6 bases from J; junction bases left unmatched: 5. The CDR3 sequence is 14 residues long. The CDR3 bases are TGCGCCAGCAGCTCGGGACAGGGGTTATCTGAAGCTTTCTTT. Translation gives CASSSGQGLSEAFF.

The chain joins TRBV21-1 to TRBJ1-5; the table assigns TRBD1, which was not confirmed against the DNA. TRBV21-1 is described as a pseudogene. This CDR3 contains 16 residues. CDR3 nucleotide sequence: TGTGCCAGCAGCACCTCCCCCCGGACAGGGAATCAGCCCCAGCATTTT. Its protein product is CASSTSPRTGNQPQHF.

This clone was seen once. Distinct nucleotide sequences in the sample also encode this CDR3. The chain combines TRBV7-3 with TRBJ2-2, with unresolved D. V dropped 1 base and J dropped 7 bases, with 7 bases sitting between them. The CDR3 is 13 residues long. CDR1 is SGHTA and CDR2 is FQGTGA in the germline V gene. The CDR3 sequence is CASSLNSGGELFF. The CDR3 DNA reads TGTGCCAGCAGCTTAAACAGTGGCGGGGAGCTGTTTTTT.

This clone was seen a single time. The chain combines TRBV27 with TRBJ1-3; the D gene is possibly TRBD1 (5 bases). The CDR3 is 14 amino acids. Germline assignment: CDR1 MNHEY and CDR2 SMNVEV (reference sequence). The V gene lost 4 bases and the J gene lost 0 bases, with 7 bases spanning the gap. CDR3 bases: TGTGCCAGCAGTTCAGGGCTCTCTGGAAACACCATATATTTT. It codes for CASSSGLSGNTIYF.

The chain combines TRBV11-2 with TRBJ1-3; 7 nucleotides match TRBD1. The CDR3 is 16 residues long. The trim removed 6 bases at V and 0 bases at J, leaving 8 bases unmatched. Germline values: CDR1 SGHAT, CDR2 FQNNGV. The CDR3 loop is CASRVVQGGSGNTIYF. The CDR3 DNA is TGTGCCAGCAGAGTGGTGCAGGGGGGCTCTGGAAACACCATATATTTT.